These 26 T cell receptor beta chains came from one sample sequenced in a study of neurological immune-mediated disorders. TCRdb re-analysed the 5' RACE reads in MiXCR, keeping a single row per CDR3 protein. The sample lists tens of thousands of distinct CDR3 sequences, about 4% occurring once. Sequenced sample: PBMCs. Source of these receptors: a man aged 45-65 years with multiple sclerosis.

This chain joins TRBV7-9 and TRBJ1-5; D not resolved. The CDR3 has 14 amino acids. V was clipped by 1 base and J by 9 bases, with 13 bases between them. The germline gives CDR1 SEHNR, CDR2 FQNEAQ (reference sequence). CDR3 DNA: TGTGCCAGCAGCTTAGTCGGCGGGAATTGGCCCCAGCATTTT. This sequence encodes CASSLVGGNWPQHF.

This clonotype was seen repeatedly, ten times or more. This sequence joins TRBV28 and TRBJ2-3; 8 nucleotides match TRBD1. This CDR3 has 12 amino acids. In germline, CDR1 is MDHEN, CDR2 SYDVKM. Trimming removed 6 bases from V and 11 bases from J; junction bases left unmatched: 7. DNA of the CDR3: TGTGCCAGCAGCCTTACGACAGGGGAGCAGTATTTT. This translates into CASSLTTGEQYF.

The chain couples TRBV29-1 to TRBJ2-1; 7 positions agree with TRBD2. In germline, CDR1 is SQVTM, CDR2 ANQGSEA. The CDR3 totals 11 residues. Germline trimming cut 1 base from V and 12 bases from J; bases unmatched to any gene: 3. The CDR3 loop is CSVEVQRGQFF. The DNA of the CDR3 is TGCAGCGTTGAAGTCCAGCGGGGGCAGTTCTTC.

This clonotype was observed a few times. The genes are TRBV24-1 and TRBJ2-1; weak D call: TRBD2 (6 bases). This CDR3 is 15 amino acids long. Trimming took off 2 bases at V and 9 bases at J, with 16 bases between the two ends. CDR1 and CDR2 from the germline V gene are KGHDR and SFDVKD. The DNA of the CDR3 is TGTGCCACCAGTGATTCCTCACGACTAGTGGCTGAGCAGTTCTTC. It encodes CATSDSSRLVAEQFF.

The chain uses TRBV5-1 and TRBJ2-3; 12 positions agree with TRBD2. The V and J ends lost 0 bases and 5 bases, in that order; junction bases with no gene match: 10. The length of the CDR3 is 18 residues. Per germline, CDR1 SGHRS and CDR2 YFSETQ. The CDR3 region is CASSLAPRLAGARDTQYF. In DNA form, the CDR3 reads TGCGCCAGCAGCTTGGCCCCCCGACTAGCGGGGGCTAGAGATACGCAGTATTTT.

The chain recombines TRBV7-6 with TRBJ2-1; D assignment may be TRBD1 or TRBD2 (5 bases each). V was pared by 5 bases and J by 3 bases, with 11 bases between. The germline gives CDR1 SGHVS, CDR2 FNYEAQ. The CDR3 extends over 14 amino acids. In nucleotides, the CDR3 is TGTGCCAGCAGCCTGGGACGGTACTACAATGAGCAGTTCTTC. Translation: CASSLGRYYNEQFF.

To note about this clonotype: A read error is likely, as this CDR3 ends without the conserved phenylalanine or tryptophan. The gene calls are TRBV9 and TRBJ2-5, with D maybe TRBD2 (6 bases). V was cut by 0 bases and J by 4 bases, with 10 bases left in between. This CDR3 has 14 residues. CDR1 SGDLS and CDR2 YYNGEE come from the germline V gene. The CDR3 region is CASSVGTTLETQYI. In nucleotides, the CDR3 is TGTGCCAGCAGCGTAGGGACTACCCTAGAGACCCAGTACATC.

This clonotype was seen repeatedly, ten times or more. The chain employs TRBV20-1 and TRBJ2-1, with D possibly being TRBD2 (5 bases). The CDR3 runs to 12 residues. Germline V gene sequence: CDR1 DFQATT, CDR2 SNEGSKA (reference sequence). The V and J ends lost 3 bases and 8 bases respectively, with 11 bases between them. CDR3 nucleotide sequence: TGCAGTGCTAGTTGGGTGGGAGATGAGCAGTTCTTC. Protein sequence: CSASWVGDEQFF.

This clonotype was seen repeatedly, ten times or more. This chain connects TRBV5-1 to TRBJ2-5, with D perhaps assigned TRBD1 or TRBD2 (6 bases each). The V gene lost 0 bases and the J gene lost 3 bases, with 21 bases spanning the gap. CDR3 length: 18 residues. CDR1 SGHRS and CDR2 YFSETQ come from the germline V gene. Written as DNA, the CDR3 is TGCGCCAGCAGCTTGGGGACAGCCCCGCTCCGGGGGAAAGAGACCCAGTACTTC. Its translation: CASSLGTAPLRGKETQYF.

This clonotype was counted ten times or more. The V gene is TRBV7-6, the J gene TRBJ2-3; TRBD2 matches at 8 bases. Trimming at V came to 7 bases and at J to 2 bases, leaving 14 bases not matched to a gene. CDR1 SGHVS and CDR2 FNYEAQ come from the germline V gene. The CDR3 spans 17 residues. CDR3 in amino acids: CASTPGAGGYNTDTQYF. The CDR3 bases are TGTGCCAGCACTCCCGGGGCGGGGGGATACAACACAGATACGCAGTATTTT.

There are many counts of this clonotype. This chain uses TRBV5-1 with TRBJ1-2, with 10 bases identical to TRBD1. The CDR3 totals 13 residues. V lost 4 bases, J lost 7 bases, and 4 bases stayed unmatched. Germline V gene sequence: CDR1 SGHRS, CDR2 YFSETQ. The CDR3 here is CASSAGQGGGYTF. CDR3 bases: TGCGCCAGCAGCGCCGGACAGGGGGGTGGCTACACCTTC.

In its sample, this clonotype was seen a few times. The V call is TRBV5-6, the J call TRBJ1-1, with D uncertain. The CDR3 loop spans 13 amino acids. The V end lost 0 bases, the J end lost 7 bases, and 10 bases lay between the germline ends. Germline-derived CDR1 and CDR2 are SGHDT and YYEEEE. CDR3 sequence: CASSLGVPIEAFF. CDR3 in DNA: TGTGCCAGCAGCTTGGGGGTCCCGATTGAAGCTTTCTTT. The full variable domain, its missing parts supplied by reference TRBV5-6 and TRBJ1-1, is DAGVTQSPTHLIKTRGQQVTLRCSPKSGHDTVSWYQQALGQGPQFIFQYYEEEERQRGNFPDRFSGHQFPNYSSELNVNALLLGDSALYLCASSLGVPIEAFFGQGTRLTVV.

The genes are TRBV10-3 and TRBJ2-1; 10 bases map to TRBD2. Germline V gene data show CDR1 as ENHRY and CDR2 as SYGVKD. This CDR3 region has 16 residues. J was trimmed by 3 bases and V by 4 bases; bases with no gene match: 6. CDR3 DNA: TGTGCCATCAGTGGGGCTAGCGGGAGTAACTACAATGAGCAGTTCTTC. Its protein is CAISGASGSNYNEQFF.

This clonotype was found a few times. J is TRBJ2-7 and V is TRBV5-1; 9 bases are shared with TRBD1. Germline V gene data show CDR1 as SGHRS and CDR2 as YFSETQ. The CDR3 is 19 residues long. After removal of 1 base from V and 3 bases from J, the junction contained 17 bases not matched to a gene. For the CDR3, the DNA is TGCGCCAGCAGCTTGTATCGGCGTCCATCGACAGGGGGTTACTACGAGCAGTACTTC. The encoded protein is CASSLYRRPSTGGYYEQYF.

This clonotype was found many times. The chain carries TRBV25-1 and TRBJ1-2; D is unresolved. The CDR3 length is 11 residues. V was cut by 3 bases and J by 6 bases, with 5 bases left in between. CDR1 is MGHDK and CDR2 is SYGVNS in the germline V gene. The CDR3 region is CASSDGDGYTF. CDR3 coding DNA: TGTGCCAGCAGTGACGGGGATGGCTACACCTTC.

In this sample, this clonotype turned up many times. This chain uses TRBV20-1 with TRBJ2-1; 8 nucleotides align to TRBD1. Germline loops: CDR1 DFQATT, CDR2 SNEGSKA (reference sequence). V shed 5 bases, J shed 7 bases, and the junction held 7 bases outside the gene matches. This CDR3 contains 13 residues. CDR3 amino acids: CSAPRDRRNEQFF. The CDR3 coding sequence is TGCAGTGCTCCGCGGGACAGGAGAAATGAGCAGTTCTTC.

This clonotype was detected only a few times. This sequence joins TRBV3-1 and TRBJ1-1; D remains ambiguous. Trimming shortened V by 4 bases and J by 2 bases, and 11 bases separated the two germline ends. The CDR3 sequence is 14 residues long. CDR1 and CDR2 from the germline V gene are LGHDT and YNNKEL (reference sequence). The CDR3 coding sequence is TGTGCCAGCAGCCCCCTGGGGTTCAACACTGAAGCTTTCTTT. Translating it yields CASSPLGFNTEAFF.

About this clonotype: Possible read error: a much larger clone is one base away. The chain uses TRBV10-3 and TRBJ2-2; TRBD1 is a possible D gene (5 bases). The CDR3 runs 14 residues. Germline V gene data show CDR1 as ENHRY and CDR2 as SYGVKD. Deletions cut 4 bases from V and 0 bases from J, with 6 bases between. The CDR3 DNA sequence: TGTGCCATCAGTGGACAGACGAACACCGGGGAGCTGTTTTTT. Protein sequence: CAISGQTNTGELFF.

This clonotype was detected many times. The V and J genes are TRBV27 and TRBJ1-3, with no clear D. V shed 7 bases and J shed 2 bases, with 6 bases lying between them. The CDR3 sequence is 12 residues long. Germline V CDR1 and CDR2: MNHEY, SMNVEV (reference sequence). This CDR3 is CASNPPGNTIYF. The CDR3 DNA reads as TGTGCCAGCAACCCCCCTGGAAACACCATATATTTT.

Points on this clonotype: A much larger clone lies one base from this, so it may be a read error. The chain has TRBV29-1 and TRBJ2-7; D is perhaps TRBD2 (6 bases). V lost 7 bases to trimming and J lost 2 bases, with 15 bases between them. The CDR3 has 13 amino acids. Germline V CDR1 and CDR2: SQVTM, ANQGSEA. The CDR3 sequence is CSARAGTPYEQYF. CDR3 bases: TGCAGCGCCCGCGCGGGGACTCCCTACGAGCAGTACTTC.

At least ten counts were recorded for this clonotype. The rearrangement uses TRBV4-1 and TRBJ2-7; D is unresolved. Trimming cost V 3 bases and J 1 base, with 7 bases left between them. The germline V gene has CDR1 MGHRA and CDR2 YSYEKL. The CDR3 runs 13 residues. In DNA form, the CDR3 reads TGCGCCAGCAGCCAGGAGATATCCTACGAGCAGTACTTC. Amino acids: CASSQEISYEQYF.

This clonotype was found many times. The chain's CDR3 is CASSLAGAINSPLHF. The DNA for the CDR3 is TGTGCCAGCAGCTTAGCAGGGGCGATAAATTCACCCCTCCACTTT. The rearrangement links TRBV11-2 to TRBJ1-6, with a possible D match to TRBD1 (6 bases). Trimming stripped 1 base from V and 7 bases from J, with 11 bases between. This CDR3 has 15 residues. From germline, CDR1 is SGHAT and CDR2 FQNNGV.

This clonotype was seen only a few times. V gene TRBV24-1 combines with J gene TRBJ2-1, with 7 nucleotides matching TRBD1. This CDR3 contains 15 residues. After removal of 3 bases from V and 4 bases from J, the junction contained 5 bases not matched to a gene. Looked up from germline, CDR1 is KGHDR and CDR2 is SFDVKD. The CDR3 nucleotides read TGTGCCACCAGTGATCACCGGGACAGTTACAATGAGCAGTTCTTC. Amino acids: CATSDHRDSYNEQFF.

This clonotype came up many times. The chain joins TRBV12-3 or TRBV12-4 to TRBJ2-1, with D uncertain. Trimming stripped 6 bases from V and 4 bases from J, with 13 bases between. The CDR3 is 14 amino acids. CDR3 coding DNA: TGTGCCAGCAGGAGCCCTCAACGGTACAATGAGCAGTTCTTC. Translated, it gives CASRSPQRYNEQFF.

In regard to this clonotype: One end of the junction is discordant with germline, which a read error may explain. V usage is TRBV5-1 and J usage is TRBJ1-6; 9 nucleotides agree with TRBD1. The CDR3 has 15 amino acids. The germline V gene has CDR1 SGHRS and CDR2 YFSETQ. CDR3 sequence (DNA): TGCGCCAGCAGCTTGGCCGGACAGGGGCGGTCACCCCTCAACTTT. It encodes CASSLAGQGRSPLNF.

The table lists this clonotype with many counts. The chain's CDR3 is CASSQVTGDEQYF. The CDR3 DNA follows: TGCGCCAGCAGCCAAGTTACAGGGGATGAGCAGTACTTC. This chain links TRBV4-1 with TRBJ2-7; 7 bases fit TRBD1. The CDR3 has 13 amino acids. Germline-derived CDR1 and CDR2 are MGHRA and YSYEKL. The trim removed 1 base at V and 7 bases at J, leaving 4 bases unmatched.